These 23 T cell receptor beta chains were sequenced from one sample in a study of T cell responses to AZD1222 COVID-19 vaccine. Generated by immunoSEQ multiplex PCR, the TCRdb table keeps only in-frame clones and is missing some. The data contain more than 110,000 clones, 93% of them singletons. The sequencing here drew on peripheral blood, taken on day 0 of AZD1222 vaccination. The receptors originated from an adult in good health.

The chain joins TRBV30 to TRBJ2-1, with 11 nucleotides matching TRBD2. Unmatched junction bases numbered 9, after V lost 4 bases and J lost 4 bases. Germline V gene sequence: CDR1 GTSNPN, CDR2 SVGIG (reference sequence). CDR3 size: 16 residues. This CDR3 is CAWTLRLAGPYNEQFF. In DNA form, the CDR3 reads TGTGCCTGGACCCTCAGACTAGCGGGGCCATACAATGAGCAGTTCTTC.

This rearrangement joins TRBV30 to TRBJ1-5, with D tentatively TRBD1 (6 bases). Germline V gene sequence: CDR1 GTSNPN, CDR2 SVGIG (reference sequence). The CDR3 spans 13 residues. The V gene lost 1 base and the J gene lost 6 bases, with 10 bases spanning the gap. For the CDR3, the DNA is TGTGCCTGGAGTGCCTCAGGGGTTCAGCCCCAGCATTTT. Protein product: CAWSASGVQPQHF.

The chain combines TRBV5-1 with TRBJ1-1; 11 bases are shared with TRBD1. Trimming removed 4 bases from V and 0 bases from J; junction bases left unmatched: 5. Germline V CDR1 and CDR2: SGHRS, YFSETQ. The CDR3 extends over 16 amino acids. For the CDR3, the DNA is TGCGCCAGCAGCAAGGGACAGGGGGACATGAACACTGAAGCTTTCTTT. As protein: CASSKGQGDMNTEAFF.

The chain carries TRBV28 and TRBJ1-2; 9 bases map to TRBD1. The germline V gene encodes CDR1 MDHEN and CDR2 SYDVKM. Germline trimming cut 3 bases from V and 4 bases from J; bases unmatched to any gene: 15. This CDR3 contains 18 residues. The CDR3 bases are TGTGCCAGCAGTTTTAGGGTGACAGGGGGTATCTTGGGCTATGGCTACACCTTC. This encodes CASSFRVTGGILGYGYTF.

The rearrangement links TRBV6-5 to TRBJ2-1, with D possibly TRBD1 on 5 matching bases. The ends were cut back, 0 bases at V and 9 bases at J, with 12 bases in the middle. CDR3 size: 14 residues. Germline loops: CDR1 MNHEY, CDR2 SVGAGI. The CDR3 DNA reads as TGTGCCAGCAGTTACTCGATCAGGGATGGTGAGCAGTTCTTC. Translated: CASSYSIRDGEQFF.

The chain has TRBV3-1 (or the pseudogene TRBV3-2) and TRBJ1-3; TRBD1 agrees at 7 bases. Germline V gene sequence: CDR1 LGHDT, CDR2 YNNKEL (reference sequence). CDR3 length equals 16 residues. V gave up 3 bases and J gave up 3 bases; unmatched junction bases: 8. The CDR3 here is CASSQGQGVVGNTIYF. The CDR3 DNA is TGTGCCAGCAGCCAGGGGCAGGGGGTTGTTGGAAACACCATATATTTT.

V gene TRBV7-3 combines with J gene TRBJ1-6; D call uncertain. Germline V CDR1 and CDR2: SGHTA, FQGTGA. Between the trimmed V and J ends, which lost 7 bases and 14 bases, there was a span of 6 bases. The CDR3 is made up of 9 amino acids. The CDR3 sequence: CASILALHF. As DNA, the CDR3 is TGTGCCAGCATCTTGGCCCTCCACTTT.

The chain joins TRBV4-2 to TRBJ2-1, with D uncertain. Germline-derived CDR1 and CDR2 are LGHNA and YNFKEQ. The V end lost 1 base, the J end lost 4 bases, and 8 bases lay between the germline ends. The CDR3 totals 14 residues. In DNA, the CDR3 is TGTGCCAGCAGCCAAGTCGACTTATACAATGAGCAGTTCTTC. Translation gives CASSQVDLYNEQFF.

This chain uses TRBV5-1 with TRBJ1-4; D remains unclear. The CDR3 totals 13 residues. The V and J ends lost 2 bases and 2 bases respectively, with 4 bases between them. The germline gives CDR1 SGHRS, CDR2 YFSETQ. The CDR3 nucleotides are TGCGCCAGCAGCTTACAGACTAATGAAAAACTGTTTTTT. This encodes CASSLQTNEKLFF.

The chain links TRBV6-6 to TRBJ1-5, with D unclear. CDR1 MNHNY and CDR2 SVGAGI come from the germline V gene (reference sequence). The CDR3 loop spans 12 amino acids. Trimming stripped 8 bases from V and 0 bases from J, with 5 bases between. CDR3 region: CASRNSNQPQHF. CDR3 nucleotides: TGTGCCAGCCGGAATAGCAATCAGCCCCAGCATTTT.

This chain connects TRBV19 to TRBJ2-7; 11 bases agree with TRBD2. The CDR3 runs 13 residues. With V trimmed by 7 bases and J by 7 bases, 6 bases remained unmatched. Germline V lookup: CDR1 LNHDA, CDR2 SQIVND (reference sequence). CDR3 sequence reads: CASMVAGGSEQYF. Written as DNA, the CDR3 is TGTGCCAGTATGGTAGCGGGAGGGTCGGAGCAGTACTTC.

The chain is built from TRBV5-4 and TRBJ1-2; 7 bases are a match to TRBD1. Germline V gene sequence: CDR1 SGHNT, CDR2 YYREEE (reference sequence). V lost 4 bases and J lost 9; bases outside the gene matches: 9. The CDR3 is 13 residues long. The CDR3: CASSPSRDSCYTF. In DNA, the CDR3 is TGTGCCAGCAGCCCCTCCCGGGACAGCTGCTACACCTTC.

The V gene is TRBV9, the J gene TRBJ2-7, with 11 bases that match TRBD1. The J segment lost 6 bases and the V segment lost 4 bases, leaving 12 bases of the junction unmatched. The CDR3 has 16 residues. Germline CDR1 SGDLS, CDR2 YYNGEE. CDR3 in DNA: TGTGCCAGCAGCACTTGGACAGGGGGCGCATTGGGCGAGCAGTACTTC. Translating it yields CASSTWTGGALGEQYF.

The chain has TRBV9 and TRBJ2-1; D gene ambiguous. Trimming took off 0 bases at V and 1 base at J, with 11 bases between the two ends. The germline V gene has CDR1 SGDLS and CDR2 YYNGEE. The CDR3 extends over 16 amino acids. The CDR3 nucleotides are TGTGCCAGCAGCGTAGGGGCTGGGCGGTCCTACAATGAGCAGTTCTTC. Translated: CASSVGAGRSYNEQFF.

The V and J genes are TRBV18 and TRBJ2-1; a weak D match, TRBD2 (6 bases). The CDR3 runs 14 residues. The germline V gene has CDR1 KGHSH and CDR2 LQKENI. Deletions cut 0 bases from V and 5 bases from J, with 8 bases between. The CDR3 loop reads CASSPPWGDNEQFF. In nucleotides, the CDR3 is TGTGCCAGCTCACCACCCTGGGGGGACAATGAGCAGTTCTTC.

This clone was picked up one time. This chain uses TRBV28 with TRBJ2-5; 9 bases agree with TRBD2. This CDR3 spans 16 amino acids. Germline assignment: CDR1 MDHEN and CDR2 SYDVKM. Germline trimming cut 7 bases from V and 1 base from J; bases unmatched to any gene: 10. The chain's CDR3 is CASTPPGLAAQETQYF. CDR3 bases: TGTGCCAGCACTCCCCCGGGACTAGCCGCCCAAGAGACCCAGTACTTC.

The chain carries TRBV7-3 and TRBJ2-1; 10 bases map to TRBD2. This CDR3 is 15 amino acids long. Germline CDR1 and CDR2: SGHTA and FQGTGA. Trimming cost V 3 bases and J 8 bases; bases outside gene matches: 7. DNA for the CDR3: TGTGCCAGCAGCTTCCTAGCGGGAGTGAAGTATGAGCAGTTCTTC. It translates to CASSFLAGVKYEQFF.

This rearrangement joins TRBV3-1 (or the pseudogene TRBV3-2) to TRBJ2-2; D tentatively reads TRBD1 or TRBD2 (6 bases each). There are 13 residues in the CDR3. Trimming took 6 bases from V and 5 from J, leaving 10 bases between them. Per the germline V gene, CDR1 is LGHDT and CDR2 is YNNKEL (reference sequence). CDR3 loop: CASRLGGTGELFF. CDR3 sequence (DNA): TGTGCCAGCAGACTAGGGGGGACCGGGGAGCTGTTTTTT.

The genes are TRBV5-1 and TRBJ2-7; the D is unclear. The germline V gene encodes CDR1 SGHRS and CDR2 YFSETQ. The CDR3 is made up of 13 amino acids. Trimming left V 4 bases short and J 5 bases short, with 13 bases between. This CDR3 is CASSPRLFDEQYF. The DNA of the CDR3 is TGCGCCAGCAGCCCCCGTCTATTTGACGAGCAGTACTTC. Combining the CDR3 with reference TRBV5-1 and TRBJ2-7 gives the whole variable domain KAGVTQTPRYLIKTRGQQVTLSCSPISGHRSVSWYQQTPGQGLQFLFEYFSETQRNKGNFPGRFSGRQFSNSRSEMNVSTLELGDSALYLCASSPRLFDEQYFGPGTRLTVT.

The CDR3 protein is CASSRGRAWGGFELGETQYF. CDR3 DNA sequence: TGTGCCAGCAGCCGAGGCCGGGCGTGGGGAGGTTTTGAGTTAGGAGAGACCCAGTACTTC. The chain combines TRBV27 with TRBJ2-5; the D gene is possibly TRBD2 (6 bases). The germline CDR1 and CDR2 sequences are MNHEY and SMNVEV (reference sequence). The CDR3 has 20 residues. V dropped 6 bases and J dropped 4 bases, with 33 bases sitting between them.

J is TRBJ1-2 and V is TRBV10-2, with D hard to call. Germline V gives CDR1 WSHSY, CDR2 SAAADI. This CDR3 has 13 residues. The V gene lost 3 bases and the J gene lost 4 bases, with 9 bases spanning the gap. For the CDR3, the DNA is TGCGCCAGCAGTGACGGGGTTTCCTATGGCTACACCTTC. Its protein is CASSDGVSYGYTF.

The CDR3 region has the DNA TGTGCCTGGGGACGGAGAGAGACCCAGTACTTC. It encodes CAWGRRETQYF. The rearrangement joins TRBV30 to TRBJ2-5; D not resolved. Trimming took 5 bases from V and 4 from J, leaving 8 bases between them. The CDR3 is 11 residues long. Looked up from germline, CDR1 is GTSNPN and CDR2 is SVGIG (reference sequence).

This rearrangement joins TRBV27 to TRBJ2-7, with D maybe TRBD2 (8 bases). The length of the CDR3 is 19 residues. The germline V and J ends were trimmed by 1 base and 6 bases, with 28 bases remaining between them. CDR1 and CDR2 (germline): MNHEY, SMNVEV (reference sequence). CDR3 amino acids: CASSLYRGVAGRSLSEQYF. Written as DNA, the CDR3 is TGTGCCAGCAGTTTATACAGGGGAGTAGCGGGGAGATCCCTCTCCGAGCAGTACTTC.